The 11 T cell receptor beta chains reported below all come from one sample, sequenced in a study of identical twins (dated by TCRdb to about 2016). Libraries were constructed by 5' RACE. This sample was sequenced with an Illumina HiSeq 2000. TCRdb reanalyzed the raw reads on its own, using fastp at Q25 for trimming and MiXCR for clone calling, and kept in-frame beta chains. For every CDR3 protein sequence, its rows merge into one entry that carries the most common genes and DNA. For this sample there are roughly 1.6 million distinct CDR3 sequences; roughly a third appear just once. Together, the top ten hold roughly 0.3% of the sample. The sequenced sample consisted of cord blood. Every receptor here comes from a newborn girl in good health.

This clonotype was observed a handful of times. The chain uses TRBV6-1 and TRBJ1-2; 7 positions match TRBD1. CDR3 length: 15 amino acids. Losses at the gene ends were 6 bases for V and 4 bases for J; bases not matched to a gene: 11. The V gene's germline CDR1 is MNHNS and CDR2 SASEGT. The CDR3 loop reads CASRGPGTVAYGYTF. The CDR3 DNA follows: TGTGCCAGCAGGGGGCCCGGGACAGTTGCCTATGGCTACACCTTC.

This clonotype was seen repeatedly, ten times or more. The rearrangement uses TRBV12-3 or TRBV12-4 and TRBJ1-2; the D gene is possibly TRBD1 (6 bases). CDR3 length equals 14 residues. Trimming shortened V by 5 bases and J by 5 bases, and 15 bases separated the two germline ends. CDR3 coding DNA: TGTGCCAGCAGTCCCACAGGGATCTCATATGGCTACACCTTC. It is translated as CASSPTGISYGYTF.

This clonotype was seen a few times. The rearrangement joins TRBV7-2 to TRBJ2-1; D is possibly TRBD1 or TRBD2 (5 bases each). Looked up from germline, CDR1 is SGHTA and CDR2 is FQGNSA. The CDR3 has 14 residues. V was clipped by 0 bases and J by 6 bases, with 9 bases between them. The CDR3 loop is CASSLAWGTNEQFF. CDR3 in DNA: TGTGCCAGCAGCTTAGCGTGGGGGACCAATGAGCAGTTCTTC.

This clonotype was recorded many times. The chain joins TRBV10-3 to TRBJ2-7; 8 nucleotides align to TRBD1. V trimming: 10 bases; J trimming: 3 bases; junction bases outside the gene matches: 8. The CDR3 covers 13 residues. Germline values: CDR1 ENHRY, CDR2 SYGVKD. The CDR3 is CATSGQEHYEQYF. Written as DNA, the CDR3 is TGTGCCACATCGGGACAGGAACACTACGAGCAGTACTTC.

This chain uses TRBV25-1 with TRBJ2-1; D might be TRBD2 (6 bases). The ends were cut back, 8 bases at V and 3 bases at J, with 11 bases in the middle. The CDR3 has 13 residues. In germline, CDR1 is MGHDK, CDR2 SYGVNS. CDR3 in amino acids: CASWASDYNEQFF. CDR3 DNA sequence: TGTGCCAGCTGGGCTAGCGACTACAATGAGCAGTTCTTC.

This clonotype was seen a handful of times. The chain combines TRBV2 with TRBJ2-7; 9 nucleotides match TRBD1. Germline V gives CDR1 SNHLY, CDR2 FYNNEI. The V gene end was trimmed by 2 bases and the J gene end by 4 bases; junction bases not matched to a gene: 6. This CDR3 comprises 15 residues. The CDR3, as DNA: TGTGCCAGCAGTGAACTGCTACAGGGGGCATACGAGCAGTACTTC. It yields the protein CASSELLQGAYEQYF.

The rearrangement links TRBV24-1 to TRBJ2-7; 10 bases match TRBD1. CDR3 length: 16 residues. J gave up 3 bases and V 3 bases, and 7 bases lay outside the gene matches. Germline CDR1 KGHDR, CDR2 SFDVKD. The CDR3 DNA follows: TGTGCCACCAGTGATCCCCACGGGACAGGGGACTACGAGCAGTACTTC. It specifies CATSDPHGTGDYEQYF.

The table lists this clonotype with a few counts. CDR3 coding DNA: TGTGCCATCAGTGAATGGGGGGCCCAAGAGACCCAGTACTTC. Protein product: CAISEWGAQETQYF. This chain joins TRBV10-3 and TRBJ2-5; either TRBD1 or TRBD2 may supply D (6 bases each). V was cut by 3 bases and J by 1 base, with 9 bases left in between. The CDR3 is made up of 14 amino acids. Germline loops: CDR1 ENHRY, CDR2 SYGVKD.

This clonotype was observed a few times. The chain recombines TRBV3-1 with TRBJ2-1; 7 bases map to TRBD2. CDR3 size: 15 residues. Per the germline V gene, CDR1 is LGHDT and CDR2 is YNNKEL (reference sequence). With V trimmed by 1 base and J by 9 bases, 9 bases remained unmatched. CDR3: CASSQVGDYPIEQFF. The DNA of the CDR3 is TGTGCCAGCAGCCAAGTTGGGGACTATCCCATTGAGCAGTTCTTC.

J is TRBJ2-6 and V is TRBV3-1, with D possibly being TRBD1 (6 bases). With 4 bases removed from V and 0 bases from J, the gap between germline ends came to 13 bases. CDR1 is LGHDT and CDR2 is YNNKEL in the germline V gene (reference sequence). CDR3 length: 17 amino acids. The DNA for the CDR3 is TGTGCCAGCAGCCCTATCGGGGACATCTCTGGGGCCAACGTCCTGACTTTC. This encodes CASSPIGDISGANVLTF. Combining the CDR3 with reference TRBV3-1 and TRBJ2-6 gives the whole variable domain DTAVSQTPKYLVTQMGNDKSIKCEQNLGHDTMYWYKQDSKKFLKIMFSYNNKELIINETVPNRFSPKSPDKAHLNLHINSLELGDSAVYFCASSPIGDISGANVLTFGAGSRLTVL.

The V gene is TRBV19, the J gene TRBJ2-1, with 8 bases aligning to TRBD2. V trimming: 3 bases; J trimming: 8 bases; junction bases outside the gene matches: 12. The germline CDR1 and CDR2 sequences are LNHDA and SQIVND (reference sequence). CDR3 size: 16 residues. DNA for the CDR3: TGTGCCAGTAGTATCCGGTTCCTAGCGGGTATCCATGAGCAGTTCTTC. It is translated as CASSIRFLAGIHEQFF.